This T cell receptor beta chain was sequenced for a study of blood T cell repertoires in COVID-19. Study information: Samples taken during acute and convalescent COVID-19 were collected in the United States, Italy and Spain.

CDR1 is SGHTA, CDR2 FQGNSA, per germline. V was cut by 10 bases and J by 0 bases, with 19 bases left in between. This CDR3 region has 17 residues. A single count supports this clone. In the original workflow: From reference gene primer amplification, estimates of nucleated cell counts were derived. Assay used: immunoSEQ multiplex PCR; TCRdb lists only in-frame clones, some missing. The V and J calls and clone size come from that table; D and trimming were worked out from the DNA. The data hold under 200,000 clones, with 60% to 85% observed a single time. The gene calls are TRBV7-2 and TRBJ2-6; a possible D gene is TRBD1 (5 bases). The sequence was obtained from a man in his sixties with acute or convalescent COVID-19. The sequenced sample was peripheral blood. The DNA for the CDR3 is TGTGCCACCCCCCTCCAGGGCAGCCACTCTGGGGCCAACGTCCTGACTTTC. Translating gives CATPLQGSHSGANVLTF.